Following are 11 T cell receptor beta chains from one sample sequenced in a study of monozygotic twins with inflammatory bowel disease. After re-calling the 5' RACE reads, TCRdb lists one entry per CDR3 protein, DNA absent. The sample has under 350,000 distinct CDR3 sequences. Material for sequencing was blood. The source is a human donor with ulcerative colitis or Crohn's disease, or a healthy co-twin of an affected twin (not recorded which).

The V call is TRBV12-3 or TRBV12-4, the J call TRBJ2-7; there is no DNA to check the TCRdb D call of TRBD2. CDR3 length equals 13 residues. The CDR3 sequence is CASSMTRPYEQYF.

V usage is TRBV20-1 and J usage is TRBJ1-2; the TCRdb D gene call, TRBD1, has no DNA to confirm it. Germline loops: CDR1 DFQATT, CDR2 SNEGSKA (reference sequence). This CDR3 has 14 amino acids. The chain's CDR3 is CSASQGASMMGYTF.

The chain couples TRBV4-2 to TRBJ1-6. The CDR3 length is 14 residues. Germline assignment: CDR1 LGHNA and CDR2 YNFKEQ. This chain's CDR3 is CASSQGEGIAPLHF.

The chain's CDR3 is CASGERGNSYNEQFF. The gene calls are TRBV12-3 or TRBV12-4 and TRBJ2-1; TCRdb picks TRBD2, but there is no DNA to check that call. The CDR3 length is 15 residues.

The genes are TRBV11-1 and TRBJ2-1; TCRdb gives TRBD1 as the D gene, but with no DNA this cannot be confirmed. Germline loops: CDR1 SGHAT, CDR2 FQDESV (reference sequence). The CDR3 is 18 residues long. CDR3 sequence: CASSLDNTGSSLSNEQFF.

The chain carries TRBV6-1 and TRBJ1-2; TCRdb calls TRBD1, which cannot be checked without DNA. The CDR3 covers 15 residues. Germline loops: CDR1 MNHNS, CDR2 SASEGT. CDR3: CASSETGGADYGYTF.

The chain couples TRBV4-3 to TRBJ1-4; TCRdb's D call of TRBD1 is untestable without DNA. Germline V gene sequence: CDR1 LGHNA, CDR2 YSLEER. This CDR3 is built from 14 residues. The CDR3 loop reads CASSQQGGGEKLFF.

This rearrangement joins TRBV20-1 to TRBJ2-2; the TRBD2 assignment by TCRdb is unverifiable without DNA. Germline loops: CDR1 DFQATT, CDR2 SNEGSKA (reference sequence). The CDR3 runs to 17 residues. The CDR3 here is CSAREGSGGTLSGELFF.

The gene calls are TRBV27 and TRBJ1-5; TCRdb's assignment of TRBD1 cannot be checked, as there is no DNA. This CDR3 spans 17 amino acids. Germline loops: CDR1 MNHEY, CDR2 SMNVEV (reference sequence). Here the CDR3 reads CASRPTDRDPRNQPQHF.

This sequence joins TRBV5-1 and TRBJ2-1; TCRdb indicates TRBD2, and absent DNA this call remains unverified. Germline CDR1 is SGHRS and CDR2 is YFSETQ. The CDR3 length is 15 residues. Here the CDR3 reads CASSLVAGGSNEQFF. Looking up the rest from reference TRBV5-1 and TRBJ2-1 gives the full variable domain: KAGVTQTPRYLIKTRGQQVTLSCSPISGHRSVSWYQQTPGQGLQFLFEYFSETQRNKGNFPGRFSGRQFSNSRSEMNVSTLELGDSALYLCASSLVAGGSNEQFFGPGTRLTVL.

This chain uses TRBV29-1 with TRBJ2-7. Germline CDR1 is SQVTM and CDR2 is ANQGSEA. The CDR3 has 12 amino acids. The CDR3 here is CSVRRATYEQYF.